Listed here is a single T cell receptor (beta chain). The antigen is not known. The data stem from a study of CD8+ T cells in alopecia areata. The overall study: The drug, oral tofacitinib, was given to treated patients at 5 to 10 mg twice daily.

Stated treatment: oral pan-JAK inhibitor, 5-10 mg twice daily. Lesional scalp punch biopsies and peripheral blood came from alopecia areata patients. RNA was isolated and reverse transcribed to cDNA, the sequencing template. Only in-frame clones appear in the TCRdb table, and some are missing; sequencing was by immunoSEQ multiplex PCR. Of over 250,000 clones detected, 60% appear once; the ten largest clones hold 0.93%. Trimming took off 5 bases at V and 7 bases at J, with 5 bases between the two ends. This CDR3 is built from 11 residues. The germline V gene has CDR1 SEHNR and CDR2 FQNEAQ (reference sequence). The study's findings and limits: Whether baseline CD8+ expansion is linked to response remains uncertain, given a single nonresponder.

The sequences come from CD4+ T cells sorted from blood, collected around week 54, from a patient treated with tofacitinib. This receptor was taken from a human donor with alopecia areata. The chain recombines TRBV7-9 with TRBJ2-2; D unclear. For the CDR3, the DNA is TGTGCCAGCAGCCAGGTCGGGGAGCTGTTTTTT. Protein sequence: CASSQVGELFF.